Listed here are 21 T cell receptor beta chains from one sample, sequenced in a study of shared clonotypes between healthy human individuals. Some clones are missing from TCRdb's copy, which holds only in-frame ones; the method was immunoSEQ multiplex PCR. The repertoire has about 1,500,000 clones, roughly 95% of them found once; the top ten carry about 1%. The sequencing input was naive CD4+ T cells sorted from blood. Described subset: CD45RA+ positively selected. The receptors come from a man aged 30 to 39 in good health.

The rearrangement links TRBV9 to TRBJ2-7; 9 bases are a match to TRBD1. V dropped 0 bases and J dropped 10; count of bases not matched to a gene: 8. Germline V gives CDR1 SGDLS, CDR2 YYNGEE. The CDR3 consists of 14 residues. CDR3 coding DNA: TGTGCCAGCAGCGTAGGAGGACAGGGGATAGATCAGTACTTC. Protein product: CASSVGGQGIDQYF.

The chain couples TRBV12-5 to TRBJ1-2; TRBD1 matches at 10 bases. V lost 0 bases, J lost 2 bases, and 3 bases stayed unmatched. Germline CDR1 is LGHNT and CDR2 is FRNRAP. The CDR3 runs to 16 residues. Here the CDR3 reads CASGLVPGQGNYGYTF. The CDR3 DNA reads TGTGCTAGTGGTTTGGTGCCGGGACAGGGGAACTATGGCTACACCTTC.

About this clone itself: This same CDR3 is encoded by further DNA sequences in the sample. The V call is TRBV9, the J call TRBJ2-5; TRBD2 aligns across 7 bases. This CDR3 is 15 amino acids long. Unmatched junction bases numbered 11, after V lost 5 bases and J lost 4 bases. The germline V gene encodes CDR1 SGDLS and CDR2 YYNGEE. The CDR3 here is CASSVGTSGGETQYF. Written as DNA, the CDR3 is TGTGCCAGCAGTGTCGGGACGTCGGGGGGAGAGACCCAGTACTTC.

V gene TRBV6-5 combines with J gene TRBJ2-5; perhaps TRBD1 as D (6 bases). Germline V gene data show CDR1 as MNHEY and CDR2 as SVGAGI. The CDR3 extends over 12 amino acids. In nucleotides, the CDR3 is TGTGTTGCCGGGACAACTACAGAGACCCAGTACTTC. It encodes CVAGTTTETQYF.

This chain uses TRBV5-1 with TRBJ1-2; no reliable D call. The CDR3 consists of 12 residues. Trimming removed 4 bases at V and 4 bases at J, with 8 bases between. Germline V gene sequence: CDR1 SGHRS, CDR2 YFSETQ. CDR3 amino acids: CASSAGPYGYTF. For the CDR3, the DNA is TGCGCCAGCAGCGCCGGGCCCTATGGCTACACCTTC.

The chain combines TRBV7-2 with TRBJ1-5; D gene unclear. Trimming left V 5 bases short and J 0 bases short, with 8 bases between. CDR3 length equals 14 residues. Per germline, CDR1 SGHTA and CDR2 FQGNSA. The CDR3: CASSPVVSNQPQHF. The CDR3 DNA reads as TGTGCCAGCAGCCCCGTCGTTAGCAATCAGCCCCAGCATTTT.

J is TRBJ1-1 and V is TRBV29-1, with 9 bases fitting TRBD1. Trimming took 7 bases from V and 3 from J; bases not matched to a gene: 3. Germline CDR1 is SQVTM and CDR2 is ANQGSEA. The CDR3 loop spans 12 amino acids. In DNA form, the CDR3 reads TGCAGCGCCGGGACAGGGTACACTGAAGCTTTCTTT. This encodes CSAGTGYTEAFF. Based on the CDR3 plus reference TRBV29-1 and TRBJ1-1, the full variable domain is SAVISQKPSRDICQRGTSLTIQCQVDSQVTMMFWYRQQPGQSLTLIATANQGSEATYESGFVIDKFPISRPNLTFSTLTVSNMSPEDSSIYLCSAGTGYTEAFFGQGTRLTVV.

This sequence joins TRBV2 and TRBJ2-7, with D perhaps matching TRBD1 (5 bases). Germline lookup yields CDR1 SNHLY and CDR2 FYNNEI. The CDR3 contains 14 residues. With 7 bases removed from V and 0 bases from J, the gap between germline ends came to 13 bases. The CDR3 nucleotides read TGTGCCAGCACCTCCCAGGGAAGCTCCTACGAGCAGTACTTC. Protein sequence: CASTSQGSSYEQYF.

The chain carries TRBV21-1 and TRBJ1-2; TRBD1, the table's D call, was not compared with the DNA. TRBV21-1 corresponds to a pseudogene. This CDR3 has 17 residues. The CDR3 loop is CASSLRSGQGGFYGYTF. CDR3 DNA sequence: TGTGCCAGCAGCCTTCGGTCGGGACAGGGGGGATTTTATGGCTACACCTTC.

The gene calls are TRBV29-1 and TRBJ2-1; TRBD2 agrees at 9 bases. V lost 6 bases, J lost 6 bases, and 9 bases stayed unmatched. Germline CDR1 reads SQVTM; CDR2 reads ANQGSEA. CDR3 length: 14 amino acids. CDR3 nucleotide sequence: TGCAGCGTGTTAGCGGGAGCCTTCCTCAATGAGCAGTTCTTC. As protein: CSVLAGAFLNEQFF.

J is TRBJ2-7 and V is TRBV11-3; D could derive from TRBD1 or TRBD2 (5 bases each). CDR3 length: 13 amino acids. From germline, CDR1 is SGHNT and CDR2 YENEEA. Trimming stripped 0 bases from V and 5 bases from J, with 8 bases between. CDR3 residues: CASSLDGTDEQYF. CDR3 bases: TGTGCCAGCAGCTTAGATGGGACGGACGAGCAGTACTTC.

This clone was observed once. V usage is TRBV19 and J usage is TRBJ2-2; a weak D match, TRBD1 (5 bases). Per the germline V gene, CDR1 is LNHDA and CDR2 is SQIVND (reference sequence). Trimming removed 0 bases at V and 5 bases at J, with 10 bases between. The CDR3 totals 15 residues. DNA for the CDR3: TGTGCCAGTAGTATAGACTCCCAGGGAACCGGGGAGCTGTTTTTT. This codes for CASSIDSQGTGELFF.

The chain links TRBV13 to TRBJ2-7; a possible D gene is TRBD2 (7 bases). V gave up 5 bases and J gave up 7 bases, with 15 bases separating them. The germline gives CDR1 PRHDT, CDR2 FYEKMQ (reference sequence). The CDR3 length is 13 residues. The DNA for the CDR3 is TGTGCCAGCAGCCCCGGCGGGGGCATTGAGCAGTACTTC. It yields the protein CASSPGGGIEQYF.

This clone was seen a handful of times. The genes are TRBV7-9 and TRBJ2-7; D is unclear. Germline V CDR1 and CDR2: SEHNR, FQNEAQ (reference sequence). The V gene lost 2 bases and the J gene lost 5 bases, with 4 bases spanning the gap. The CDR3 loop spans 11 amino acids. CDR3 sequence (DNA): TGTGCCAGCAGCTTAAACAACGAGCAGTACTTC. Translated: CASSLNNEQYF.

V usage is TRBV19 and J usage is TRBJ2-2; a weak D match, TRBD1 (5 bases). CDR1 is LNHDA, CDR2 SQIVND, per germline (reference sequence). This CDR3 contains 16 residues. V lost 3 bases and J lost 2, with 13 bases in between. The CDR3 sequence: CASSIPGAINTGELFF. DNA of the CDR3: TGTGCCAGTAGTATTCCTGGGGCCATTAACACCGGGGAGCTGTTTTTT.

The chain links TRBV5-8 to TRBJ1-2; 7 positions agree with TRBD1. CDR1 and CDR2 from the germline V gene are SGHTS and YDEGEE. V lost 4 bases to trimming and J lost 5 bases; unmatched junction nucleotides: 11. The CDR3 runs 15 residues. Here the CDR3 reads CASSPAWRQGYGYTF. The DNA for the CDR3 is TGTGCCAGCAGCCCAGCCTGGCGACAGGGATATGGCTACACCTTC.

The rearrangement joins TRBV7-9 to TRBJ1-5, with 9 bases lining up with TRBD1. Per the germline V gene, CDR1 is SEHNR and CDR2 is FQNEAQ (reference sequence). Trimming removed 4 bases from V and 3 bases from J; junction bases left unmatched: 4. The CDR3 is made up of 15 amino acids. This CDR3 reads CASSYGTGPNQPQHF. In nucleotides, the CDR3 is TGTGCCAGCAGCTATGGGACAGGGCCCAATCAGCCCCAGCATTTT.

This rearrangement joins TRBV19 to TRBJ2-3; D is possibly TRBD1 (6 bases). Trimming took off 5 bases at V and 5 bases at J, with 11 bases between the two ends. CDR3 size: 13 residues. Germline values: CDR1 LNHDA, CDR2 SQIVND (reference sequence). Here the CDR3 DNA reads TGTGCCAGTAGTGCAACAGGGTTAGATACGCAGTATTTT. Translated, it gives CASSATGLDTQYF. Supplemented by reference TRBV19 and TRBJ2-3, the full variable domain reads DGGITQSPKYLFRKEGQNVTLSCEQNLNHDAMYWYRQDPGQGLRLIYYSQIVNDFQKGDIAEGYSVSREKKESFPLTVTSAQKNPTAFYLCASSATGLDTQYFGPGTRLTVL.

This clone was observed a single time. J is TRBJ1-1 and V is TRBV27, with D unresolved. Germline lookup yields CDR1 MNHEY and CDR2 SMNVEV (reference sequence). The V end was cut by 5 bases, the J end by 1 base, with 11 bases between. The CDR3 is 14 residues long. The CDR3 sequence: CASSLFRGNTEAFF. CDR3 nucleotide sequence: TGTGCCAGCAGTCTCTTCCGGGGGAACACTGAAGCTTTCTTT.

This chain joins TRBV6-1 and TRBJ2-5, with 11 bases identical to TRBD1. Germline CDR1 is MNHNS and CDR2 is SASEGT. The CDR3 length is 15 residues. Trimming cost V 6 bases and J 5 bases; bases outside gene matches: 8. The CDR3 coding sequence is TGTGCCAGCAGAACGGACAGGGGGCGCCTGGAGACCCAGTACTTC. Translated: CASRTDRGRLETQYF.

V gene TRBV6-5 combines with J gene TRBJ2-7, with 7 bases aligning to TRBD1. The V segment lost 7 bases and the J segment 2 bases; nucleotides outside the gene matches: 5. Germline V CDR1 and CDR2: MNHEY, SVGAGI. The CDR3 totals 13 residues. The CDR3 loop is CASTKTGTYEQYF. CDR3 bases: TGTGCCAGCACCAAGACAGGGACCTACGAGCAGTACTTC.